These 23 T cell receptor beta chains came from one sample sequenced in a study of blood T cells in healthy people across ages. Alongside a J-beta primer mix, a sample-barcoded 5' primer served in a second PCR lasting about 6 to 12 cycles. TCRdb itself ran the 5' RACE reads through MiXCR, one entry per CDR3 protein. The repertoire holds about 1,400,000 distinct CDR3 sequences, with about 43% as singletons. The sample taken for sequencing was blood. These receptors came from a woman aged 18-29 years in good health.

In this sample, this clonotype turned up many times. The V and J genes are TRBV10-3 and TRBJ1-6; a possible D gene is TRBD1 (5 bases). The ends were cut back, 3 bases at V and 5 bases at J, with 11 bases in the middle. This CDR3 is built from 15 residues. The germline gives CDR1 ENHRY, CDR2 SYGVKD. CDR3 sequence: CAISEGQENNSPLHF. In DNA form, the CDR3 reads TGTGCCATCAGTGAAGGACAAGAGAATAATTCACCCCTCCACTTT.

The J gene is TRBJ1-2, the V gene TRBV6-1; possibly TRBD1 for D (5 bases). Trimming pared 7 bases from V and 3 bases from J, leaving 12 bases between. Germline loops: CDR1 MNHNS, CDR2 SASEGT. The CDR3 runs 13 residues. The CDR3 bases are TGTGCCAGCATATTTGGCAGGGACTATGGCTACACCTTC. Protein sequence: CASIFGRDYGYTF.

This clonotype has just a few counts. The chain carries TRBV5-1 and TRBJ1-2; tentatively, D is TRBD1 (6 bases). The CDR3 has 17 amino acids. V was shortened by 3 bases and J by 7 bases, with 25 bases between the two germline ends. Germline V gene sequence: CDR1 SGHRS, CDR2 YFSETQ. The CDR3 sequence is CASSSGATGPAGLGYTF. CDR3 DNA sequence: TGCGCCAGCAGCTCAGGGGCGACCGGACCCGCTGGACTTGGCTACACCTTC.

This clonotype showed up many times. The chain uses TRBV7-2 and TRBJ2-5; 10 bases line up with TRBD1. Germline values: CDR1 SGHTA, CDR2 FQGNSA. V trimming: 7 bases; J trimming: 3 bases; junction bases outside the gene matches: 5. CDR3 length: 14 residues. The CDR3: CASITGTGEETQYF. The CDR3 nucleotides are TGTGCCAGCATAACCGGGACAGGGGAAGAGACCCAGTACTTC.

This chain joins TRBV7-6 and TRBJ1-1; D call uncertain. Trimming took off 0 bases at V and 4 bases at J, with 9 bases between the two ends. The CDR3 sequence is 14 residues long. The germline gives CDR1 SGHVS, CDR2 FNYEAQ. The CDR3 sequence is CASSLAEVATEAFF. The CDR3 DNA is TGTGCCAGCAGCTTAGCAGAGGTCGCCACTGAAGCTTTCTTT.

This chain links TRBV12-3 or TRBV12-4 with TRBJ2-3, with 7 positions matching TRBD2. The CDR3 sequence is 14 residues long. With V trimmed by 8 bases and J by 4 bases, 9 bases remained unmatched. CDR3 bases: TGTGCCAGCTCCCGGCGGGGGTGGGCAGATACGCAGTATTTT. Its protein product is CASSRRGWADTQYF.

This clonotype was observed a handful of times. The V call is TRBV29-1, the J call TRBJ2-3, with D maybe TRBD1 (6 bases). Looked up from germline, CDR1 is SQVTM and CDR2 is ANQGSEA. V was pared by 7 bases and J by 4 bases, with 21 bases between. The CDR3 length is 15 residues. The CDR3 DNA reads TGCAGCGGACGGAAGGACAGACCCCCCCCAGATACGCAGTATTTT. Translated, it gives CSGRKDRPPPDTQYF.

J is TRBJ2-2 and V is TRBV18; TRBD1 agrees at 8 bases. J lost 0 bases, V lost 5 bases, and 11 bases had no gene match. Germline V gene data show CDR1 as KGHSH and CDR2 as LQKENI. The CDR3 length is 18 residues. The CDR3 coding sequence is TGTGCCAGCTCATCAAAACCTACACAGGGGGCGAACACCGGGGAGCTGTTTTTT. Its translation: CASSSKPTQGANTGELFF.

The CDR3 loop reads CASSISADPGDEQYF. The CDR3 DNA is TGCGCCAGCAGTATTAGTGCCGACCCTGGGGACGAGCAGTACTTC. The chain employs TRBV5-1 and TRBJ2-4; D gene ambiguous. TRBJ2-7 matches the DNA end more closely, so the J call is doubtful. Germline-derived CDR1 and CDR2 are SGHRS and YFSETQ. This CDR3 comprises 15 residues.

The chain carries TRBV7-9 and TRBJ1-6; D is undetermined. Trimming stripped 5 bases from V and 7 bases from J, with 12 bases between. CDR3 length: 14 residues. Germline V gene sequence: CDR1 SEHNR, CDR2 FQNEAQ (reference sequence). In DNA form, the CDR3 reads TGTGCCAGCAGCCCCCCGACGGGCAATTCACCCCTCCACTTT. Translated, it gives CASSPPTGNSPLHF.

This clonotype was seen more than once but under ten times. The chain employs TRBV20-1 and TRBJ2-3; no definite D call. V lost 6 bases to trimming and J lost 6 bases, with 7 bases between them. The CDR3 is 10 amino acids. Germline CDR1 reads DFQATT; CDR2 reads SNEGSKA (reference sequence). The CDR3 nucleotides are TGCAGTGCGTTGTGGGATACGCAGTATTTT. This encodes CSALWDTQYF.

V usage is TRBV12-3 or TRBV12-4 and J usage is TRBJ2-7; no definite D call. The J call could be wrong; TRBJ2-5 is a better fit for the DNA end. The CDR3 runs 14 residues. The CDR3 protein is CASSLRAEQETQYF. The CDR3 region has the DNA TGTGCCAGCAGTTTAAGGGCCGAACAAGAGACCCAGTACTTC.

This clonotype appeared many times. This could be a read error, since a much larger clone is one nucleotide away. The rearrangement links TRBV7-9 to TRBJ2-1; 11 bases line up with TRBD1. This CDR3 has 19 residues. The junction had 10 bases not matched to a gene; V was cut back by 3 bases and J by 0 bases. Germline V CDR1 and CDR2: SEHNR, FQNEAQ (reference sequence). The CDR3 protein is CASSLGTGGKRGSYNEQFF. The CDR3 coding sequence is TGTGCCAGCAGCTTGGGGACAGGGGGGAAGCGAGGCTCCTACAATGAGCAGTTCTTC.

The chain couples TRBV21-1 to TRBJ1-5; TRBD1 is the table's D call and was not checked against the DNA. TRBV21-1 is a documented pseudogene. This CDR3 contains 18 residues. The CDR3 DNA sequence: TGTGCCAGCAGCAAAACCCGGACAGAACAGTACCAAAATCAGCCCCGGCATTTT. It yields the protein CASSKTRTEQYQNQPRHF.

This clonotype has a handful of counts. The chain links TRBV10-3 to TRBJ2-7; D gene unclear. Trimming took 10 bases from V and 2 from J, leaving 15 bases between them. The CDR3 contains 13 residues. Germline V CDR1 and CDR2: ENHRY, SYGVKD. The CDR3 DNA sequence: TGTGCCACGTCCCTGACCGATACCTACGAGCAGTACTTC. This codes for CATSLTDTYEQYF.

As regards this clonotype: This clone may be a read error of a much larger clone one base away. The J gene is TRBJ2-5, the V gene TRBV5-1; D gene uncertain. Deletions cut 2 bases from V and 0 bases from J, with 11 bases between. Looked up from germline, CDR1 is SGHRS and CDR2 is YFSETQ. The CDR3 sequence is 15 residues long. For the CDR3, the DNA is TGCGCCAGCAGCTTCTTGGGCATCTACCAAGAGACCCAGTACTTC. It codes for CASSFLGIYQETQYF.

This clonotype has a handful of counts. The chain is built from TRBV5-1 and TRBJ2-7; possibly TRBD2 for D (5 bases). Looked up from germline, CDR1 is SGHRS and CDR2 is YFSETQ. With 5 bases removed from V and 6 bases from J, the gap between germline ends came to 15 bases. The CDR3 is made up of 13 amino acids. CDR3 sequence (DNA): TGCGCCAGCAGTCGAGGAGGTCAAAGCGAGCAGTACTTC. Translating it yields CASSRGGQSEQYF.

This clonotype has more than one count but fewer than ten. V usage is TRBV29-1 and J usage is TRBJ2-3; D remains unclear. The CDR3 sequence is 13 residues long. The germline CDR1 and CDR2 sequences are SQVTM and ANQGSEA. The V gene lost 4 bases and the J gene lost 2 bases, with 10 bases spanning the gap. The CDR3 DNA follows: TGCAGCGTTGCTGCTAGGCTCACAGATACGCAGTATTTT. As protein: CSVAARLTDTQYF.

The chain carries TRBV5-1 and TRBJ1-1; D uncertain. The germline V and J ends were trimmed by 1 base and 1 base, with 20 bases remaining between them. This CDR3 is built from 18 residues. CDR1 SGHRS and CDR2 YFSETQ come from the germline V gene. The CDR3 is CASSLLVPSRAGNTEAFF. CDR3 sequence (DNA): TGCGCCAGCAGCTTGCTTGTTCCGTCCCGCGCGGGGAACACTGAAGCTTTCTTT. Based on the CDR3 plus reference TRBV5-1 and TRBJ1-1, the full variable domain is KAGVTQTPRYLIKTRGQQVTLSCSPISGHRSVSWYQQTPGQGLQFLFEYFSETQRNKGNFPGRFSGRQFSNSRSEMNVSTLELGDSALYLCASSLLVPSRAGNTEAFFGQGTRLTVV.

This clonotype was observed many times. The chain couples TRBV2 to TRBJ2-4; weak D call: TRBD2 (6 bases). CDR3 size: 15 residues. V lost 5 bases, J lost 0 bases, and 11 bases lay in between. Germline-derived CDR1 and CDR2 are SNHLY and FYNNEI. In nucleotides, the CDR3 is TGTGCCAGCAGTCCCGGAGGGGTAGCCAAAAACATTCAGTACTTC. This codes for CASSPGGVAKNIQYF.

The gene calls are TRBV5-1 and TRBJ2-1; the D is unclear. There are 13 residues in the CDR3. Germline V CDR1 and CDR2: SGHRS, YFSETQ. The V end was cut by 3 bases, the J end by 5 bases, with 9 bases between. The CDR3 sequence is CASSSAADNEQFF. The CDR3 region has the DNA TGCGCCAGCAGCTCGGCGGCGGACAATGAGCAGTTCTTC.

The chain joins TRBV7-3 to TRBJ2-7, with 9 bases identical to TRBD1. The ends lost 0 bases at V and 0 bases at J; junction bases unmatched: 6. Per germline, CDR1 SGHTA and CDR2 FQGTGA. This CDR3 spans 17 amino acids. CDR3 nucleotide sequence: TGTGCCAGCAGCTTAACGGGAGGGGGACAGGGCTCCTACGAGCAGTACTTC. Amino acids: CASSLTGGGQGSYEQYF.

This clonotype was seen more than once but under ten times. The genes are TRBV29-1 and TRBJ2-7; 7 positions agree with TRBD2. The CDR3 loop spans 13 amino acids. Germline CDR1 SQVTM, CDR2 ANQGSEA. The V and J ends lost 7 bases and 5 bases, in that order; junction bases with no gene match: 11. The CDR3 sequence is CSAGGGAADEQYF. The DNA of the CDR3 is TGCAGCGCGGGGGGAGGGGCGGCTGACGAGCAGTACTTC.